This T cell receptor (beta chain) was captured by sequencing in a study of beta chain features in type 1 diabetes. The wider study: Fewer than 140,000,000 sorted cells were examined across all samples. Findings and caveats of the study: People with Type 1 diabetes carried modestly yet significantly shorter TCRB CDR3s in all four CD4+ subsets. Naive, central memory and Treg TCRB repertoires appeared more alike in patients than in healthy donors.

Sequenced material consisted of expressed TCRB transcripts (all of the isolated RNA was reverse transcribed). Sequencing used immunoSEQ multiplex PCR; TCRdb keeps in-frame clones, though not all of them. This sample carries 900,000 or so clones, roughly 16% of them seen once, and the ten largest clones take about 0.025%. A note on this clone: Its antigen is unknown.

Averaging approximately 0.11 L, one heparinised blood draw was given by each donor. Sequencing used naive CD4+ T cells from blood. The origin of this receptor is a woman aged 18-29 years in good health.

The CDR3 here is CASSLQRETQYF. Written as DNA, the CDR3 is TGTGCCAGCAGCTTACAGCGGGAGACCCAGTACTTC. The chain has TRBV7-2 and TRBJ2-5; perhaps TRBD2 as D (5 bases). The ends were cut back, 2 bases at V and 5 bases at J, with 6 bases in the middle. The V gene's germline CDR1 is SGHTA and CDR2 FQGNSA. The length of the CDR3 is 12 residues.